The 14 T cell receptor beta chains below were found in one sample sequenced in a study of blood T cells in healthy people across ages (dated by TCRdb to 2014 to 2015). Library construction relied on 5' RACE. Sequencing relied on an Illumina HiSeq 2500. A second 7 to 11 cycle PCR used a sample-barcoded 5' primer and a J-beta primer mix. Using fastp trimming at Q25 and MiXCR clonotype assembly, TCRdb reanalyzed the public sequencing data and kept in-frame beta chains. Rows merge per CDR3 protein into single entries with the most common DNA and genes. The sample profile shows more than 900,000 distinct CDR3 sequences; less than 25% of them were found once. Of the sample, around 0.75% is held by the ten largest clones. These same data were also listed under a study on T cells of mothers and their children.

Sequenced: blood. These receptors all stem from a girl aged 2-10 years in good health.

CDR3 bases: TGCAGTGCTGAACGCGGGGTAGGAGGCCCTCGAGAGACCCAGTACTTC. Translating gives CSAERGVGGPRETQYF. The chain couples TRBV20-1 to TRBJ2-5, with D possibly being TRBD2 (6 bases). Trimming removed 5 bases at V and 4 bases at J, with 23 bases between. Germline loops: CDR1 DFQATT, CDR2 SNEGSKA (reference sequence). This CDR3 is built from 16 residues.

The rearrangement links TRBV7-2 to TRBJ2-5, with D maybe TRBD1 (6 bases). This CDR3 region has 15 residues. V was cut by 5 bases and J by 1 base, with 14 bases left in between. Germline-derived CDR1 and CDR2 are SGHTA and FQGNSA. In DNA form, the CDR3 reads TGTGCCAGCAGCCTCGACAGGACATTCCAAGAGACCCAGTACTTC. It translates to CASSLDRTFQETQYF.

V is TRBV12-3 or TRBV12-4 and J is TRBJ2-5; D is uncertain. The end of the DNA aligns better with TRBJ2-7, so the J call may be wrong. The CDR3 runs 11 residues. For the CDR3, the DNA is TGTGCCAGCAAGGGCCGAGCCGAGCAGTACTTC. It specifies CASKGRAEQYF.

In its sample, this clonotype was seen a few times. This chain connects TRBV7-6 to TRBJ2-7; D not certain. Trimming took 1 base from V and 5 from J, leaving 6 bases between them. Germline CDR1 reads SGHVS; CDR2 reads FNYEAQ. CDR3 length equals 12 residues. The DNA of the CDR3 is TGTGCCAGCAGCTTAGACGGTCACGAGCAGTACTTC. It is translated as CASSLDGHEQYF.

This clonotype was found many times. The gene calls are TRBV28 and TRBJ2-1; tentatively, D is TRBD1 (6 bases). This CDR3 comprises 15 residues. The germline V and J ends were trimmed by 4 bases and 0 bases, with 10 bases remaining between them. Germline loops: CDR1 MDHEN, CDR2 SYDVKM. The CDR3: CASSSTGSSYNEQFF. CDR3 nucleotide sequence: TGTGCCAGCAGTTCAACAGGGAGCTCCTACAATGAGCAGTTCTTC. Looking up the rest from reference TRBV28 and TRBJ2-1 gives the full variable domain: DVKVTQSSRYLVKRTGEKVFLECVQDMDHENMFWYRQDPGLGLRLIYFSYDVKMKEKGDIPEGYSVSREKKERFSLILESASTNQTSMYLCASSSTGSSYNEQFFGPGTRLTVL.

Many counts were recorded for this clonotype. The chain is built from TRBV7-2 and TRBJ2-7; a weak D match, TRBD2 (6 bases). This CDR3 contains 15 residues. Germline V lookup: CDR1 SGHTA, CDR2 FQGNSA. Trimming shortened V by 1 base and J by 3 bases, and 13 bases separated the two germline ends. CDR3 sequence reads: CASSLVRDLYYEQYF. CDR3 nucleotides: TGTGCCAGCAGCTTAGTGCGGGACCTTTACTACGAGCAGTACTTC. The complete variable domain, with remaining parts taken from reference TRBV7-2 and TRBJ2-7, reads GAGVSQSPSNKVTEKGKDVELRCDPISGHTALYWYRQSLGQGLEFLIYFQGNSAPDKSGLPSDRFSAERTGGSVSTLTIQRTQQEDSAVYLCASSLVRDLYYEQYFGPGTRLTVT.

This clonotype has just a few counts. This rearrangement joins TRBV5-4 to TRBJ2-7; 9 bases are a match to TRBD1. With 1 base clipped from V and 4 bases from J, the junction kept 3 bases outside the gene matches. The CDR3 sequence is 14 residues long. Germline V gives CDR1 SGHNT, CDR2 YYREEE (reference sequence). The CDR3 sequence: CASSLYGQGYEQYF. CDR3 DNA: TGTGCCAGCAGCTTGTACGGACAGGGGTACGAGCAGTACTTC.

V usage is TRBV9 and J usage is TRBJ1-5, with D uncertain. The length of the CDR3 is 15 residues. Between the trimmed V and J ends, which lost 0 bases and 2 bases, there was a span of 9 bases. Germline CDR1 reads SGDLS; CDR2 reads YYNGEE. CDR3 DNA: TGTGCCAGCAGCGTAGAGCCGGGAGGCAATCAGCCCCAGCATTTT. It translates to CASSVEPGGNQPQHF. Variable domain in full (rest from reference TRBV9 and TRBJ1-5): DSGVTQTPKHLITATGQRVTLRCSPRSGDLSVYWYQQSLDQGLQFLIQYYNGEERAKGNILERFSAQQFPDLHSELNLSSLELGDSALYFCASSVEPGGNQPQHFGDGTRLSIL.

The chain has TRBV12-3 or TRBV12-4 and TRBJ2-3; unclear D gene. The CDR3 runs 15 residues. V was shortened by 6 bases and J by 0 bases, with 13 bases between the two germline ends. CDR3 amino acids: CASRNGQTSTDTQYF. The CDR3 DNA reads TGTGCCAGCAGAAATGGGCAGACCAGCACAGATACGCAGTATTTT.

This sequence joins TRBV6-5 and TRBJ2-7; either TRBD1 or TRBD2 may fit D (5 bases each). The CDR3 contains 15 residues. Trimming pared 6 bases from V and 2 bases from J, leaving 17 bases between. Germline V gene sequence: CDR1 MNHEY, CDR2 SVGAGI. The chain's CDR3 is CASRPTGTVTYEQYF. In DNA, the CDR3 is TGTGCCAGCAGGCCGACCGGGACGGTGACCTACGAGCAGTACTTC.

This clonotype was detected a few times. This chain joins TRBV27 and TRBJ2-5; 11 bases line up with TRBD2. The J call is doubtful: the DNA matches TRBJ2-7 better. The CDR3 sequence is 16 residues long. CDR1 is MNHEY and CDR2 is SMNVEV in the germline V gene (reference sequence). The CDR3 reads CASSSVIAGGNYEQYF. CDR3 coding DNA: TGTGCCAGCAGTTCCGTCATAGCGGGAGGGAACTACGAGCAGTACTTC.

This clonotype was counted between two and nine times. The V and J genes are TRBV24-1 and TRBJ1-2, with D possibly TRBD1 on 5 matching bases. The V and J ends lost 3 bases and 8 bases respectively, with 12 bases between them. Germline V gene data show CDR1 as KGHDR and CDR2 as SFDVKD. The CDR3 is 13 amino acids. CDR3 loop: CATSDPLDNGYTF. CDR3 nucleotides: TGTGCCACCAGTGATCCCCTGGACAACGGCTACACCTTC.

With respect to this clonotype: Relative to the germline gene, one junction end is altered; a read error may explain this. This sequence joins TRBV7-9 and TRBJ2-1; no clear D gene. Germline lookup yields CDR1 SEHNR and CDR2 FQNEAQ (reference sequence). This CDR3 is 15 amino acids long. CDR3 DNA: TGTGCCAACAGCCCCGGCGCCGGCGGAACCAATGAGCAGTTCTTC. This encodes CANSPGAGGTNEQFF.

The rearrangement uses TRBV7-6 and TRBJ1-1; D perhaps matches TRBD1 (5 bases). CDR1 and CDR2 from the germline V gene are SGHVS and FNYEAQ. The V end lost 5 bases, the J end lost 3 bases, and 13 bases lay between the germline ends. This CDR3 is built from 14 residues. CDR3 coding DNA: TGTGCCAGCAGCCGTAAAGCGGGGGACACTGAAGCTTTCTTT. Protein sequence: CASSRKAGDTEAFF.